This T cell receptor delta chain was found in a study of γδ T cells in repeated Plasmodium falciparum infection. About the research overall: Four controlled malaria infections with P. falciparum NF54 spanned roughly 97 weeks.

TCRdb reanalysed the multiplex PCR reads with CATT. Of 90,000 or so delta-chain clones in the sample, more than 0.85% were seen once. CDR1 is GEAIGNYY and CDR2 is EKD in the germline V gene. The V and J ends lost 3 bases and 8 bases respectively, with 15 bases between them. This CDR3 region has 14 residues. This clone was picked up a small number of times. TCRdb pairs this DNA with a much larger clone's protein that differs at residue 7, likely a read error; the protein shown was translated from the DNA. Bulk repertoires came from Vgamma9/Vdelta2+ or Vdelta2-negative gammadelta T cells flow-sorted from PBMC.

The source of this sequence is a pool of human donors (malaria-infected and uninfected, not separated). What was sequenced was gamma-delta T cells from blood. The chain has TRDV2 and TRDJ2; D gene uncertain. TCRdb offers no J gene call, so here the DNA was matched to germline to obtain one. DNA of the CDR3: TGTGCCTGTGACCAACTGAGGGAACCCGCACAACTCTTCTTT. Protein sequence: CACDQLREPAQLFF.